This note documents a single T cell receptor (beta chain) sequence. Sequence at one end of the junction differs from germline and may be a read error. Genomic DNA served as template for TCR beta VDJ and CDR3 profiling. From the reads, TCRdb called clonotypes with MiXCR, one entry per CDR3 protein. The table includes hundreds of thousands of distinct CDR3 sequences, approximately 70% detected once. This entry belongs to a study of CD8+CD57+ T cells in acquired aplastic anemia. The receptor's source is a human donor in good health, serving as a control. The material sequenced was sorted CD4+, CD8+, or CD8+CD57+ T cells (not recorded which) from PBMCs.

The DNA of the CDR3 is TGTGCCACGACTCTCACCGGACACTACGCGCTGCATTTT. It specifies CATTLTGHYALHF. The chain employs TRBV24-1 and TRBJ2-2; TRBD1 is a possible D gene (5 bases). The V gene's germline CDR1 is KGHDR and CDR2 SFDVKD. This CDR3 has 13 residues.